Sequencing of this TCR beta chain was carried out in a study of cytomegalovirus exposure and HLA in healthy donors. On the study more broadly: A later analysis reported the same platform for the roughly 120 validation repertoires and the roughly 630 first-cohort repertoires.

The V and J ends lost 7 bases and 0 bases respectively, with 13 bases between them. CDR3 length: 15 amino acids. The germline CDR1 and CDR2 sequences are SEHNR and FQNEAQ (reference sequence). Regarding the study as a whole: The study flagged about 150 TCR beta chains as cytomegalovirus-associated.

About this clone itself: Its antigen is unknown.

Profiled with immunoSEQ multiplex PCR; TCRdb holds only in-frame clones, not every one. Of more than 110,000 clones listed, about 86% are singletons. This sequence originates from a woman aged 18-35 years in good health and CMV-seropositive. Input material: PBMCs. V usage is TRBV7-9 and J usage is TRBJ1-3; tentative D call: TRBD1 (6 bases). This chain's CDR3 is CASKKQGFSGNTIYF. CDR3 nucleotide sequence: TGTGCCAGCAAAAAACAGGGCTTCTCTGGAAACACCATATATTTT.